These 26 T cell receptor beta chains came from one sample sequenced in a study of T cells after yellow fever vaccination. TCRdb re-called the 5' RACE reads through MiXCR, storing one row per CDR3 protein. The sample comprises some 670,000 distinct CDR3 sequences, about 12% of which are singletons, and more than 13% rests with the top ten. The sequenced sample was PBMCs, obtained on the day of the yellow fever booster vaccination. The origin of the receptors is a man aged 30-40 years who received the YFV17D yellow fever vaccine.

This chain joins TRBV6-6 and TRBJ2-5; D uncertain. Germline V CDR1 and CDR2: MNHNY, SVGAGI (reference sequence). V lost 4 bases and J 7 bases, leaving 13 bases between the germline ends. This CDR3 contains 13 residues. CDR3 sequence (DNA): TGTGCCAGCAGTTTCCGGGCTCACTGGACCCAGTACTTC. It is translated as CASSFRAHWTQYF.

This clonotype was observed a single time. The chain couples TRBV11-2 to TRBJ2-4; D ambiguous. V dropped 5 bases and J dropped 3 bases, with 26 bases sitting between them. Germline V gene sequence: CDR1 SGHAT, CDR2 FQNNGV. The CDR3 length is 19 residues. CDR3 nucleotide sequence: TGTGCCAGCAGCCTCCAAGGCAAAGCCGCCTCCTGGGGCAAAAACATTCAGTACTTC. It codes for CASSLQGKAASWGKNIQYF. Combining the CDR3 with reference TRBV11-2 and TRBJ2-4 gives the whole variable domain EAGVAQSPRYKIIEKRQSVAFWCNPISGHATLYWYQQILGQGPKLLIQFQNNGVVDDSQLPKDRFSAERLKGVDSTLKIQPAKLEDSAVYLCASSLQGKAASWGKNIQYFGAGTRLSVL.

The chain links TRBV12-3 or TRBV12-4 to TRBJ2-3; 7 bases are a match to TRBD2. Trimming took 7 bases from V and 4 from J; bases not matched to a gene: 8. This CDR3 has 14 amino acids. In DNA form, the CDR3 reads TGTGCCAGCAAAAGCGGGATAACATCAGATACGCAGTATTTT. Its protein product is CASKSGITSDTQYF.

The V call is TRBV12-3 or TRBV12-4, the J call TRBJ2-5; the D is unclear. Trimming shortened V by 6 bases and J by 2 bases, and 10 bases separated the two germline ends. The length of the CDR3 is 13 residues. The CDR3 nucleotides read TGTGCCAGCAGAAACTCCTTACAAGAGACCCAGTACTTC. Translating it yields CASRNSLQETQYF.

This clonotype was counted at least ten times. The chain employs TRBV6-6 and TRBJ2-3; no reliable D call. CDR1 and CDR2 (germline): MNHNY, SVGAGI (reference sequence). V lost 2 bases and J 6 bases, leaving 0 bases between the germline ends. CDR3 length equals 10 residues. CDR3 in DNA: TGTGCCAGCAGTTACGATACGCAGTATTTT. Encoded protein: CASSYDTQYF.

There are many counts of this clonotype. This sequence joins TRBV7-2 and TRBJ2-1; 11 positions match TRBD2. This CDR3 comprises 17 residues. Germline V CDR1 and CDR2: SGHTA, FQGNSA. The junction had 9 bases not matched to a gene; V was cut back by 4 bases and J by 4 bases. The CDR3 here is CASSSPPGLADYNEQFF. The DNA for the CDR3 is TGTGCCAGCAGCTCCCCTCCGGGACTAGCGGATTACAATGAGCAGTTCTTC.

This clonotype was recorded a few times. The CDR3 spells CASSHSGLRTDTQYF. The DNA of the CDR3 is TGCGCCAGCAGCCATTCGGGACTCCGCACAGATACGCAGTATTTT. The chain has TRBV4-3 and TRBJ2-3, with a possible D match to TRBD2 (6 bases). Germline V gene lookup returns CDR1 LGHNA and CDR2 YSLEER. Trimming removed 3 bases at V and 1 base at J, with 11 bases between. The CDR3 consists of 15 residues.

This clonotype occurred a few times. This chain links TRBV27 with TRBJ2-2; D is perhaps TRBD2 (6 bases). This CDR3 contains 15 residues. Per germline, CDR1 MNHEY and CDR2 SMNVEV (reference sequence). V gave up 0 bases and J gave up 6 bases, with 11 bases separating them. The CDR3 reads CASSLSREGPGELFF. DNA for the CDR3: TGTGCCAGCAGTTTATCGCGGGAAGGGCCCGGGGAGCTGTTTTTT.

The rearrangement uses TRBV7-2 and TRBJ2-5; 7 bases agree with TRBD2. V lost 4 bases to trimming and J lost 2 bases; unmatched junction nucleotides: 10. Germline CDR1 reads SGHTA; CDR2 reads FQGNSA. The CDR3 spans 16 residues. The CDR3 region is CASSSSSGTGQETQYF. CDR3 in DNA: TGTGCCAGCAGCTCCTCTAGCGGAACCGGTCAAGAGACCCAGTACTTC. The whole variable domain, filled in from reference TRBV7-2 and TRBJ2-5, reads GAGVSQSPSNKVTEKGKDVELRCDPISGHTALYWYRQSLGQGLEFLIYFQGNSAPDKSGLPSDRFSAERTGGSVSTLTIQRTQQEDSAVYLCASSSSSGTGQETQYFGPGTRLLVL.

The V call is TRBV10-3, the J call TRBJ2-7; 7 bases map to TRBD2. This CDR3 comprises 12 residues. Trimming at V came to 11 bases and at J to 5 bases, leaving 9 bases not matched to a gene. Germline values: CDR1 ENHRY, CDR2 SYGVKD. CDR3 amino acids: CASRGGSNEQYF. In DNA, the CDR3 is TGTGCCTCCCGGGGCGGGAGCAACGAGCAGTACTTC.

This clonotype was counted between two and nine times. This rearrangement joins TRBV6-6 to TRBJ1-5; weak D call: TRBD1 (5 bases). Trimming shortened V by 5 bases and J by 7 bases, and 12 bases separated the two germline ends. Germline CDR1 MNHNY, CDR2 SVGAGI (reference sequence). The CDR3 extends over 13 amino acids. CDR3 DNA sequence: TGTGCCAGCAGTCGGGGGGAGTTGCAGCCCCAGCATTTT. Its protein is CASSRGELQPQHF.

This clonotype was detected only a few times. The CDR3 region is CAWTLAGSYNEQFF. The CDR3 bases are TGTGCCTGGACCTTAGCGGGATCCTACAATGAGCAGTTCTTC. The chain combines TRBV30 with TRBJ2-1; 8 bases are a match to TRBD2. Losses at the gene ends were 4 bases for V and 1 base for J; bases not matched to a gene: 3. Germline CDR1 GTSNPN, CDR2 SVGIG (reference sequence). The CDR3 covers 14 residues.

The V gene is TRBV15, the J gene TRBJ2-3; D is possibly TRBD1 (5 bases). The CDR3 contains 16 residues. Germline V gene data show CDR1 as LNHNV and CDR2 as YYDKDF (reference sequence). Trimming took off 4 bases at V and 0 bases at J, with 14 bases between the two ends. The CDR3: CATSKNRQISTDTQYF. The DNA for the CDR3 is TGTGCCACCAGCAAAAACAGGCAGATAAGCACAGATACGCAGTATTTT.

The chain links TRBV12-3 or TRBV12-4 to TRBJ2-7; possible D gene TRBD1, 6 bases. The CDR3 totals 15 residues. Between the trimmed V and J ends, which lost 6 bases and 6 bases, there was a span of 21 bases. For the CDR3, the DNA is TGTGCCAGCAGGCCCGGGACATCCCCTTTGGCCGAGCAGTACTTC. Translating it yields CASRPGTSPLAEQYF.

In its sample, this clonotype was seen a few times. The chain links TRBV7-8 to TRBJ2-5; 8 bases agree with TRBD2. This CDR3 is 15 amino acids long. V shed 1 base and J 2 bases; nucleotides not matched to a gene: 3. Germline CDR1 and CDR2: SGHVS and FQNEAQ. As DNA, the CDR3 is TGTGCCAGCAGCTTAGGCACTAGCGGTCAAGAGACCCAGTACTTC. It specifies CASSLGTSGQETQYF.

This clonotype has only a few counts. The chain recombines TRBV6-6 with TRBJ2-5; 8 bases are shared with TRBD1. The germline gives CDR1 MNHNY, CDR2 SVGAGI (reference sequence). The CDR3 is 13 residues long. Trimming cost V 10 bases and J 5 bases; bases outside gene matches: 9. The CDR3 loop reads CATFTGTGETQYF. The CDR3 bases are TGTGCCACCTTCACCGGGACAGGCGAGACCCAGTACTTC.

The genes are TRBV7-2 and TRBJ2-1, with D possibly matching TRBD1 (5 bases). The CDR3 totals 14 residues. From germline, CDR1 is SGHTA and CDR2 FQGNSA. Trimming left V 1 base short and J 9 bases short, with 13 bases between. The CDR3 nucleotides are TGTGCCAGCAGCTTAGTGCGAATAAGGGGTGAGCAGTTCTTC. Protein: CASSLVRIRGEQFF.

The rearrangement uses TRBV7-8 and TRBJ2-2, with D perhaps matching TRBD1 or TRBD2 (5 bases each). CDR3 size: 16 residues. The germline CDR1 and CDR2 sequences are SGHVS and FQNEAQ. V was pared by 4 bases and J by 2 bases, with 14 bases between. CDR3 in DNA: TGTGCCAGCAGCTCGGGACGCGTGCCCAACACCGGGGAGCTGTTTTTT. Its protein product is CASSSGRVPNTGELFF.

This chain connects TRBV7-6 to TRBJ2-5, with TRBD1 matching over 10 bases. The length of the CDR3 is 15 residues. V lost 5 bases and J lost 3; bases outside the gene matches: 6. Germline lookup yields CDR1 SGHVS and CDR2 FNYEAQ. As DNA, the CDR3 is TGTGCCAGCAGCCTCGGACAGGGGGTCGAAGAGACCCAGTACTTC. It is translated as CASSLGQGVEETQYF.

This clonotype was seen once. The CDR3 region has the DNA TGCGCCAGCAGCCTTTCCGCAGGGATCTACGAGCAGTACTTC. Residues: CASSLSAGIYEQYF. The chain employs TRBV4-1 and TRBJ2-7, with D maybe TRBD1 (5 bases). Germline lookup yields CDR1 MGHRA and CDR2 YSYEKL. The CDR3 consists of 14 residues. V lost 4 bases and J 3 bases, leaving 13 bases between the germline ends.

The V gene is TRBV6-2 or TRBV6-3, the J gene TRBJ2-7; 7 nucleotides align to TRBD1. The trim removed 5 bases at V and 3 bases at J, leaving 10 bases unmatched. CDR3 length equals 15 residues. Germline CDR1 reads MNHEY; CDR2 reads SVGEGT. The CDR3 region is CASSPGQASRYEQYF. The DNA of the CDR3 is TGTGCCAGCAGTCCAGGACAGGCGTCCCGCTACGAGCAGTACTTC.

A few counts support this clonotype. The J gene is TRBJ2-1, the V gene TRBV6-2 or TRBV6-3; no reliable D call. Looked up from germline, CDR1 is MNHEY and CDR2 is SVGEGT. The ends were cut back, 8 bases at V and 7 bases at J, with 21 bases in the middle. The CDR3 totals 15 residues. The CDR3 nucleotides are TGTGCCAGCTTGAGGCTCCCAAGGGAACAGAATGAGCAGTTCTTC. Amino acids: CASLRLPREQNEQFF.

The chain is built from TRBV7-9 and TRBJ1-1; TRBD1 is a possible D gene (5 bases). Between the trimmed V and J ends, which lost 1 base and 5 bases, there was a span of 17 bases. The CDR3 sequence is 16 residues long. The germline V gene has CDR1 SEHNR and CDR2 FQNEAQ (reference sequence). The CDR3 is CASSLEVVRGGTEAFF. CDR3 nucleotide sequence: TGTGCCAGCAGCTTAGAGGTTGTAAGGGGAGGAACTGAAGCTTTCTTT.

The chain combines TRBV20-1 with TRBJ2-2, with 11 bases aligning to TRBD1. The CDR3 extends over 14 amino acids. Trimming took 2 bases from V and 7 from J; bases not matched to a gene: 3. Germline V gene sequence: CDR1 DFQATT, CDR2 SNEGSKA (reference sequence). The CDR3 sequence: CSARRGTGGGELFF. The CDR3 DNA follows: TGCAGTGCTAGAAGGGGGACAGGGGGCGGGGAGCTGTTTTTT.

The J gene is TRBJ1-1, the V gene TRBV5-1; 9 bases line up with TRBD1. The germline CDR1 and CDR2 sequences are SGHRS and YFSETQ. V shed 0 bases and J 4 bases; nucleotides not matched to a gene: 7. This CDR3 is 16 amino acids long. The chain's CDR3 is CASSLVQGAGSTEAFF. DNA of the CDR3: TGCGCCAGCAGCTTGGTACAGGGGGCAGGTAGCACTGAAGCTTTCTTT.

The genes are TRBV21-1 and TRBJ2-7; the D segment call TRBD1 is taken from the table without a DNA check. TRBV21-1 constitutes a pseudogene. The CDR3 is 20 amino acids. In nucleotides, the CDR3 is TGTGCCAGCAGCGTAACCTGCCATAGATGGGGACGGAACCACCCCTACGAGCAGTACTTC. Translated: CASSVTCHRWGRNHPYEQYF.